These 30 T cell receptor beta chains originate from one sample sequenced in a study of cytomegalovirus exposure and HLA in healthy donors. The PCR made use of 60 Vbeta and 13 Jbeta primers. Method: immunoSEQ multiplex PCR; TCRdb's copy keeps in-frame clones and lacks some. The profile shows roughly 81,000 clones, 77% of them singletons. The sample comprised PBMCs. These receptors came from a boy younger than 18 in good health and CMV-seronegative.

This chain links TRBV13 with TRBJ2-3, with D possibly being TRBD1 (5 bases). Germline V gene data show CDR1 as PRHDT and CDR2 as FYEKMQ (reference sequence). This CDR3 is 15 amino acids long. The germline V and J ends were trimmed by 1 base and 0 bases, with 8 bases remaining between them. The CDR3 spells CASSLAGPSTDTQYF. In DNA form, the CDR3 reads TGTGCCAGCAGCTTAGCAGGGCCAAGCACAGATACGCAGTATTTT.

The chain links TRBV6-5 to TRBJ1-4; 9 bases line up with TRBD1. The trim removed 6 bases at V and 7 bases at J, leaving 6 bases unmatched. The CDR3 runs to 14 residues. Germline loops: CDR1 MNHEY, CDR2 SVGAGI. CDR3 in amino acids: CASSRQGGTEKLFF. DNA for the CDR3: TGTGCCAGCAGCCGACAGGGGGGAACTGAAAAACTGTTTTTT.

CDR3 sequence: CASTRGNEQFF. CDR3 bases: TGTGCCAGCACCAGGGGTAATGAGCAGTTCTTC. The rearrangement uses TRBV7-8 and TRBJ2-1; possible D gene TRBD1, 6 bases. The germline gives CDR1 SGHVS, CDR2 FQNEAQ. There are 11 residues in the CDR3. Between the trimmed V and J ends, which lost 7 bases and 7 bases, there was a span of 8 bases.

The genes are TRBV27 and TRBJ1-1; D is undetermined. V lost 5 bases and J lost 6, with 13 bases in between. The V gene's germline CDR1 is MNHEY and CDR2 SMNVEV (reference sequence). The CDR3 extends over 13 amino acids. The CDR3 coding sequence is TGTGCCAGCAGTCCTCCGTATTTTGCTGAAGCTTTCTTT. This gives the protein CASSPPYFAEAFF.

This chain links TRBV7-2 with TRBJ1-1, with TRBD1 as a possible D gene (5 bases). The CDR3 has 14 residues. Germline V CDR1 and CDR2: SGHTA, FQGNSA. V was cut by 2 bases and J by 1 base, with 8 bases left in between. The CDR3 nucleotides read TGTGCCAGCAGCTTAACACAGGCGAACACTGAAGCTTTCTTT. Its translation: CASSLTQANTEAFF. The variable domain in full, completed from reference TRBV7-2 and TRBJ1-1, reads GAGVSQSPSNKVTEKGKDVELRCDPISGHTALYWYRQSLGQGLEFLIYFQGNSAPDKSGLPSDRFSAERTGGSVSTLTIQRTQQEDSAVYLCASSLTQANTEAFFGQGTRLTVV.

The V gene is TRBV14, the J gene TRBJ2-7; a possible D gene is TRBD1 (5 bases). V was shortened by 0 bases and J by 7 bases, with 19 bases between the two germline ends. Germline CDR1 reads SGHDN; CDR2 reads FVKESK. The CDR3 is 16 residues long. As DNA, the CDR3 is TGTGCCAGCAGCCAAGATAGTGGCAGGATGGGGCTTGAGCAGTACTTC. This sequence encodes CASSQDSGRMGLEQYF.

The chain carries TRBV14 and TRBJ2-7, with 7 positions matching TRBD1. The V gene's germline CDR1 is SGHDN and CDR2 FVKESK. The trim removed 3 bases at V and 2 bases at J, leaving 4 bases unmatched. The CDR3 length is 14 residues. The CDR3 DNA is TGTGCCAGCAGCCAGTCAGGGGGTGCCTACGAGCAGTACTTC. It translates to CASSQSGGAYEQYF. The whole variable domain, remainder taken from reference TRBV14 and TRBJ2-7, is EAGVTQFPSHSVIEKGQTVTLRCDPISGHDNLYWYRRVMGKEIKFLLHFVKESKQDESGMPNNRFLAERTGGTYSTLKVQPAELEDSGVYFCASSQSGGAYEQYFGPGTRLTVT.

The rearrangement uses TRBV19 and TRBJ1-5; no clear D. Germline loops: CDR1 LNHDA, CDR2 SQIVND (reference sequence). The V end lost 6 bases, the J end lost 7 bases, and 16 bases lay between the germline ends. The CDR3 runs 14 residues. The CDR3 reads CASSDSKPGQPQHF. The CDR3 coding sequence is TGTGCCAGTAGCGATTCCAAACCAGGACAGCCCCAGCATTTT.

The chain is built from TRBV10-2 and TRBJ1-1; D not certain. The ends were cut back, 3 bases at V and 0 bases at J, with 8 bases in the middle. CDR1 is WSHSY, CDR2 SAAADI, per germline. The CDR3 spans 14 residues. This CDR3 is CASSDARMNTEAFF. The CDR3 nucleotides are TGCGCCAGCAGTGATGCCAGAATGAACACTGAAGCTTTCTTT.

This clone was counted a single time. This chain uses TRBV5-4 with TRBJ2-4, with D perhaps matching TRBD1 (5 bases). Germline CDR1 reads SGHNT; CDR2 reads YYREEE (reference sequence). The CDR3 runs 15 residues. Between the trimmed V and J ends, which lost 1 base and 0 bases, there was a span of 8 bases. The CDR3 DNA is TGTGCCAGCAGCTTGCAGGGTGGAGCCAAAAACATTCAGTACTTC. Translation: CASSLQGGAKNIQYF.

The chain links TRBV6-1 to TRBJ2-2, with D perhaps matching TRBD2 (5 bases). The CDR3 contains 15 residues. Germline V gene lookup returns CDR1 MNHNS and CDR2 SASEGT. Between the trimmed V and J ends, which lost 2 bases and 1 base, there was a span of 8 bases. CDR3 sequence reads: CASSEFGENTGELFF. The CDR3 bases are TGTGCCAGCAGTGAATTCGGGGAGAACACCGGGGAGCTGTTTTTT.

The table lists this clone with a count of one. The chain couples TRBV29-1 to TRBJ2-7, with a possible D match to TRBD1 (5 bases). The germline V gene encodes CDR1 SQVTM and CDR2 ANQGSEA. The CDR3 has 13 residues. Trimming took off 1 base at V and 0 bases at J, with 7 bases between the two ends. CDR3 coding DNA: TGCAGCGTTGAAGGGACAAACTCCTACGAGCAGTACTTC. Protein: CSVEGTNSYEQYF.

The V call is TRBV30, the J call TRBJ1-2; no firm D call. CDR1 and CDR2 (germline): GTSNPN, SVGIG (reference sequence). The CDR3 extends over 14 amino acids. The V end lost 2 bases, the J end lost 4 bases, and 14 bases lay between the germline ends. DNA of the CDR3: TGTGCCTGGAGTTCAACTTTAGGGAGCTATGGCTACACCTTC. It yields the protein CAWSSTLGSYGYTF.

This sequence joins TRBV5-4 and TRBJ2-1, with D possibly TRBD2 on 6 matching bases. Trimming pared 0 bases from V and 9 bases from J, leaving 10 bases between. The CDR3 spans 13 residues. Germline CDR1 reads SGHNT; CDR2 reads YYREEE (reference sequence). This CDR3 is CASSLGGRSEQFF. CDR3 sequence (DNA): TGTGCCAGCAGCTTGGGAGGGAGGAGTGAGCAGTTCTTC.

This clone appeared once. This CDR3 reads CASRTGGSGHSGANVLTF. CDR3 DNA sequence: TGTGCCAGCAGGACAGGGGGGTCGGGCCACTCTGGGGCCAACGTCCTGACTTTC. This chain links TRBV2 with TRBJ2-6; 9 nucleotides agree with TRBD1. This CDR3 contains 18 residues. V shed 6 bases, J shed 0 bases, and the junction held 9 bases outside the gene matches. Germline V CDR1 and CDR2: SNHLY, FYNNEI.

The J gene is TRBJ1-3, the V gene TRBV4-1; a weak D match, TRBD1 (6 bases). With 3 bases removed from V and 3 bases from J, the gap between germline ends came to 15 bases. This CDR3 comprises 16 residues. Germline CDR1 is MGHRA and CDR2 is YSYEKL. The DNA for the CDR3 is TGCGCCAGCAGCCACCGGACAGCCTCTGATGGAAACACCATATATTTT. Amino acids: CASSHRTASDGNTIYF.

J is TRBJ2-3 and V is TRBV6-4; the D gene is possibly TRBD2 (5 bases). Germline V gene lookup returns CDR1 MRHNA and CDR2 SNTAGT. This CDR3 is 15 amino acids long. Trimming cost V 2 bases and J 0 bases, with 9 bases left between them. The CDR3 coding sequence is TGTGCCAGCAGTGACGATGGGGAGAGCACAGATACGCAGTATTTT. It codes for CASSDDGESTDTQYF.

In this sample, this clone turned up a few times. The chain employs TRBV7-9 and TRBJ1-1, with D tentatively TRBD1 (5 bases). There are 15 residues in the CDR3. Germline V gene sequence: CDR1 SEHNR, CDR2 FQNEAQ (reference sequence). V gave up 4 bases and J gave up 5 bases, with 17 bases separating them. CDR3 loop: CASSWGVREGTEAFF. DNA for the CDR3: TGTGCCAGCAGCTGGGGCGTCCGGGAGGGAACTGAAGCTTTCTTT.

This rearrangement joins TRBV30 to TRBJ1-1; 7 bases align to TRBD1. Per germline, CDR1 GTSNPN and CDR2 SVGIG (reference sequence). The CDR3 runs to 12 residues. V shed 0 bases and J 6 bases; nucleotides not matched to a gene: 1. The DNA of the CDR3 is TGTGCCTGGAGTGTAGGGACAGCTGAAGCTTTCTTT. Its protein product is CAWSVGTAEAFF.

The V gene is TRBV28, the J gene TRBJ2-7, with 11 bases matching TRBD1. This CDR3 region has 17 residues. Germline CDR1 is MDHEN and CDR2 is SYDVKM. V lost 6 bases, J lost 8 bases, and 18 bases stayed unmatched. CDR3: CASSSRTGTGGGLKQYF. CDR3 sequence (DNA): TGTGCCAGCAGCTCAAGGACGGGGACAGGGGGAGGCCTTAAGCAGTACTTC.

The chain employs TRBV27 and TRBJ1-2, with a weak D call TRBD1 (6 bases). V shed 3 bases and J shed 10 bases, with 15 bases lying between them. The CDR3 spans 13 residues. Germline-derived CDR1 and CDR2 are MNHEY and SMNVEV (reference sequence). CDR3 residues: CASSFSGERDYTF. DNA for the CDR3: TGTGCCAGCAGTTTCTCAGGGGAACGTGACTACACCTTC.

The gene calls are TRBV4-1 and TRBJ2-1; D is uncertain. This CDR3 comprises 16 residues. CDR1 and CDR2 (germline): MGHRA, YSYEKL. Trimming shortened V by 3 bases and J by 0 bases, and 12 bases separated the two germline ends. CDR3 coding DNA: TGCGCCAGCAGCCAGCTGAACTTAGTCTCCTACAATGAGCAGTTCTTC. Translation gives CASSQLNLVSYNEQFF.

The chain combines TRBV4-3 with TRBJ1-4, with 11 nucleotides matching TRBD1. V lost 3 bases to trimming and J lost 7 bases; unmatched junction nucleotides: 7. The CDR3 runs to 16 residues. Looked up from germline, CDR1 is LGHNA and CDR2 is YSLEER. CDR3 sequence: CASSHTPGQGVEKLFF. The CDR3 DNA reads TGCGCCAGCAGCCACACACCGGGACAGGGGGTTGAAAAACTGTTTTTT.

The chain links TRBV28 to TRBJ2-7; 9 nucleotides agree with TRBD1. Losses at the gene ends were 5 bases for V and 4 bases for J; bases not matched to a gene: 6. Germline V CDR1 and CDR2: MDHEN, SYDVKM. This CDR3 is built from 14 residues. The CDR3 region has the DNA TGTGCCAGCAGTCCGGGGACAGGGATTTACGAGCAGTACTTC. It translates to CASSPGTGIYEQYF.

The chain uses TRBV4-3 and TRBJ1-1; 7 bases line up with TRBD1. This CDR3 is 18 amino acids long. Germline-derived CDR1 and CDR2 are LGHNA and YSLEER. Germline trimming cut 0 bases from V and 0 bases from J; bases unmatched to any gene: 10. Here the CDR3 reads CASSQDHLFRGMNTEAFF. Here the CDR3 DNA reads TGCGCCAGCAGCCAAGATCACCTGTTCAGGGGGATGAACACTGAAGCTTTCTTT.

The rearrangement uses TRBV10-2 and TRBJ1-1; D remains ambiguous. Deletions cut 2 bases from V and 8 bases from J, with 12 bases between. The germline CDR1 and CDR2 sequences are WSHSY and SAAADI. This CDR3 has 13 residues. CDR3 in DNA: TGCGCCAGCAGTGAGGATGATTCCTACGAAGCTTTCTTT. Its protein is CASSEDDSYEAFF.

In this sample, this clone turned up a few times. The genes are TRBV5-1 and TRBJ1-4; weak D call: TRBD1 (5 bases). The CDR3 covers 15 residues. Between the trimmed V and J ends, which lost 0 bases and 0 bases, there was a span of 6 bases. Germline loops: CDR1 SGHRS, CDR2 YFSETQ. This CDR3 reads CASSLAQATNEKLFF. The DNA of the CDR3 is TGCGCCAGCAGCTTGGCACAGGCAACTAATGAAAAACTGTTTTTT. The whole variable domain, remainder taken from reference TRBV5-1 and TRBJ1-4, is KAGVTQTPRYLIKTRGQQVTLSCSPISGHRSVSWYQQTPGQGLQFLFEYFSETQRNKGNFPGRFSGRQFSNSRSEMNVSTLELGDSALYLCASSLAQATNEKLFFGSGTQLSVL.

J is TRBJ1-6 and V is TRBV30; maybe TRBD1 (5 bases). Germline V gives CDR1 GTSNPN, CDR2 SVGIG (reference sequence). This CDR3 has 14 residues. With 4 bases removed from V and 2 bases from J, the gap between germline ends came to 9 bases. The CDR3 loop is CAWTTGAYNSPLHF. As DNA, the CDR3 is TGTGCCTGGACCACGGGGGCCTATAATTCACCCCTCCACTTT.

The rearrangement joins TRBV4-3 to TRBJ2-7, with unresolved D. The CDR3 length is 15 residues. Germline V gene sequence: CDR1 LGHNA, CDR2 YSLEER. With 3 bases removed from V and 5 bases from J, the gap between germline ends came to 17 bases. This CDR3 reads CASSQDLDTRDEQYF. In DNA, the CDR3 is TGCGCCAGCAGCCAGGATTTAGACACACGCGACGAGCAGTACTTC.

The sample holds a few counts of this clone. The chain joins TRBV7-9 to TRBJ1-1, with 8 bases matching TRBD1. The CDR3 has 14 amino acids. From germline, CDR1 is SEHNR and CDR2 FQNEAQ (reference sequence). Trimming took 6 bases from V and 3 from J; bases not matched to a gene: 6. The CDR3 loop is CASREQGGHTEAFF. The DNA for the CDR3 is TGTGCCAGCAGAGAACAGGGGGGTCACACTGAAGCTTTCTTT.